These 5 T cell receptor beta chains were sequenced from one sample in a study of shared clonotypes between healthy human individuals. It was CD45RO-negative cells, positively selected for CCR7, that made up naive CD8 cells, with terminally differentiated effector memory CD45RA+ cells excluded. TCRdb's table, derived via immunoSEQ multiplex PCR, lists solely in-frame clones and lacks some. The table shows about 2 million clones, with about 95% occurring only once. Sequences were obtained from naive CD8+ T cells sorted from blood. Receptors originate from a man younger than 35 in good health.

The rearrangement links TRBV19 to TRBJ1-2; TRBD1 matches 7 bases. J gave up 3 bases and V 6 bases, and 1 base lay outside the gene matches. CDR3 size: 12 residues. Looked up from germline, CDR1 is LNHDA and CDR2 is SQIVND (reference sequence). As DNA, the CDR3 is TGTGCCAGTAGGGGGACAGACTATGGCTACACCTTC. Its protein product is CASRGTDYGYTF.

The V and J genes are TRBV4-1 and TRBJ1-2, with a weak D call TRBD1 (5 bases). This CDR3 is 13 amino acids long. Germline V CDR1 and CDR2: MGHRA, YSYEKL. V lost 0 bases and J 8 bases, leaving 10 bases between the germline ends. The CDR3 loop is CASSQDTRGGYTF. CDR3 nucleotides: TGCGCCAGCAGCCAAGATACACGGGGCGGCTACACCTTC.

This chain links TRBV7-9 with TRBJ2-7; TRBD2 might be the D (6 bases). Germline CDR1 SEHNR, CDR2 FQNEAQ (reference sequence). V dropped 2 bases and J dropped 0 bases, with 14 bases sitting between them. This CDR3 has 16 residues. The DNA for the CDR3 is TGTGCCAGCAGCTTACCAACCGCGGGAAGCTCCTACGAGCAGTACTTC. This codes for CASSLPTAGSSYEQYF. Complete variable domain (other parts from reference TRBV7-9 and TRBJ2-7): DTGVSQNPRHKITKRGQNVTFRCDPISEHNRLYWYRQTLGQGPEFLTYFQNEAQLEKSRLLSDRFSAERPKGSFSTLEIQRTEQGDSAMYLCASSLPTAGSSYEQYFGPGTRLTVT.

The chain recombines TRBV6-5 with TRBJ2-6; D is unresolved. The CDR3 has 16 residues. V lost 4 bases and J lost 1, with 11 bases in between. Germline CDR1 MNHEY, CDR2 SVGAGI. CDR3 coding DNA: TGTGCCAGCAGTTCTGACCCGATTTCTGGGGCCAACGTCCTGACTTTC. Its translation is CASSSDPISGANVLTF.

J is TRBJ2-1 and V is TRBV27; 14 nucleotides align to TRBD2. There are 18 residues in the CDR3. CDR1 is MNHEY and CDR2 is SMNVEV in the germline V gene (reference sequence). V lost 6 bases to trimming and J lost 9 bases; unmatched junction nucleotides: 16. The CDR3, as DNA: TGTGCCAGCAGCCTAACCGGGACTAGCGGGAGAGGTTCAGGTGAGCAGTTCTTC. As protein: CASSLTGTSGRGSGEQFF.